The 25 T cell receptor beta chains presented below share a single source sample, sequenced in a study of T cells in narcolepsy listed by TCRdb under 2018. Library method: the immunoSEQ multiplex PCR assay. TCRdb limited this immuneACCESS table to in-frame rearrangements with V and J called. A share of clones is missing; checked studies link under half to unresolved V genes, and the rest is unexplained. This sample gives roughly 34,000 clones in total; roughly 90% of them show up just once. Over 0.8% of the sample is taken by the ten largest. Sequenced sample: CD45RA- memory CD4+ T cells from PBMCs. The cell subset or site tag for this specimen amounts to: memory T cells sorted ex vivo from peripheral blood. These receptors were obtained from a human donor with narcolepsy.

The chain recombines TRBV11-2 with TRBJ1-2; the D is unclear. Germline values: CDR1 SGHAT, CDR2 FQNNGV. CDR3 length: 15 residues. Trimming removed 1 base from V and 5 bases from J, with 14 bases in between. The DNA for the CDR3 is TGTGCCAGCAGCTTAGGCGGCAGGAACCCTTATGGCTACACCTTC. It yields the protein CASSLGGRNPYGYTF.

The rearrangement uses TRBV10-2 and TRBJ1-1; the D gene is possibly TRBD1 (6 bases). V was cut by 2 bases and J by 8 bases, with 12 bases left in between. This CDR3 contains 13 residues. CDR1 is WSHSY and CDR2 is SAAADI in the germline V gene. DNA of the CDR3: TGCGCCAGCAGTGAGCACCGGGACAAAGAAGCTTTCTTT. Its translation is CASSEHRDKEAFF.

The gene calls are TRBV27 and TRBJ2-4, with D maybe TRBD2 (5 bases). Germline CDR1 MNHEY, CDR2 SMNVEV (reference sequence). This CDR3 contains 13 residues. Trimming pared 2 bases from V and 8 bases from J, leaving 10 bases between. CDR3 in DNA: TGTGCCAGCAGTTTAAGGGAGAGGGACATTCAGTACTTC. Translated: CASSLRERDIQYF.

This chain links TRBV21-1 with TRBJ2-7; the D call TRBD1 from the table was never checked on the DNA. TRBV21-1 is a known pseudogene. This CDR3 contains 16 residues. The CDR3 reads CASSKLRGQGEYEQYF. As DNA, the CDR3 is TGTGCCAGCAGCAAACTAAGGGGACAGGGGGAATACGAGCAGTACTTC.

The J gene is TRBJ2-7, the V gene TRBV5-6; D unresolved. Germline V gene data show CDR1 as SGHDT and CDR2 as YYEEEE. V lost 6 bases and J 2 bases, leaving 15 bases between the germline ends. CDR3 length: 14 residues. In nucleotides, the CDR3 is TGTGCCAGCACCCAGAGTGTTAATACCTACGAGCAGTACTTC. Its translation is CASTQSVNTYEQYF.

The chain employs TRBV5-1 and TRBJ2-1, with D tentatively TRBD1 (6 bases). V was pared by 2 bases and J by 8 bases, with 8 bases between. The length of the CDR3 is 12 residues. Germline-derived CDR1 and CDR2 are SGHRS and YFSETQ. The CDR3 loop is CASSLQGDEQFF. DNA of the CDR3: TGCGCCAGCAGCTTACAGGGAGATGAGCAGTTCTTC.

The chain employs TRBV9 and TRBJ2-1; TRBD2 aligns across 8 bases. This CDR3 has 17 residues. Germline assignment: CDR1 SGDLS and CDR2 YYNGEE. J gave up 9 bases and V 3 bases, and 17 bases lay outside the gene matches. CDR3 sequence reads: CASSEGWGLVSATEQFF. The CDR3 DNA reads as TGTGCCAGCAGCGAGGGGTGGGGACTAGTTAGCGCGACTGAGCAGTTCTTC. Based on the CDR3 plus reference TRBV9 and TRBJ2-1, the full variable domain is DSGVTQTPKHLITATGQRVTLRCSPRSGDLSVYWYQQSLDQGLQFLIQYYNGEERAKGNILERFSAQQFPDLHSELNLSSLELGDSALYFCASSEGWGLVSATEQFFGPGTRLTVL.

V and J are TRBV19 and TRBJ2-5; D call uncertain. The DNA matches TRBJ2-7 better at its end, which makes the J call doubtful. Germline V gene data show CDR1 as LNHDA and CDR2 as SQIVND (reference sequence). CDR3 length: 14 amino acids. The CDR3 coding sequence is TGTGCCAGTAGTGTAGGACCGACGTCCGGCGAGCAGTACTTC. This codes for CASSVGPTSGEQYF.

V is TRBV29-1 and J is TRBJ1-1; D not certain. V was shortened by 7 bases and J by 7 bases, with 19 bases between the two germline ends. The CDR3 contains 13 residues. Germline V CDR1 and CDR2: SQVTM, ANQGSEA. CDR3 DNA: TGCAGCGCCGCCGGACGCGGTGCCTTTGAAGCTTTCTTT. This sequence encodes CSAAGRGAFEAFF. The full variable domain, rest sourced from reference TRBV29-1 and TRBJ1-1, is SAVISQKPSRDICQRGTSLTIQCQVDSQVTMMFWYRQQPGQSLTLIATANQGSEATYESGFVIDKFPISRPNLTFSTLTVSNMSPEDSSIYLCSAAGRGAFEAFFGQGTRLTVV.

CDR3 amino acids: CASSVGPEGIQYF. The CDR3 DNA reads as TGTGCCAGCAGTGTGGGACCTGAGGGGATTCAGTACTTC. V gene TRBV2 combines with J gene TRBJ2-4; possibly TRBD1 or TRBD2 for D (5 bases each). Trimming stripped 4 bases from V and 10 bases from J, with 14 bases between. The CDR3 spans 13 residues. Germline CDR1 and CDR2: SNHLY and FYNNEI.

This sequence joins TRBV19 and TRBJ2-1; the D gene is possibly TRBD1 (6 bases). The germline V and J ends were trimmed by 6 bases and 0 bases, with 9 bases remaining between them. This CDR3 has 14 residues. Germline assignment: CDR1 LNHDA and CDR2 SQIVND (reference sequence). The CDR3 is CASRKDSSYNEQFF. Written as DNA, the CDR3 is TGTGCCAGTAGGAAGGACAGCTCCTACAATGAGCAGTTCTTC.

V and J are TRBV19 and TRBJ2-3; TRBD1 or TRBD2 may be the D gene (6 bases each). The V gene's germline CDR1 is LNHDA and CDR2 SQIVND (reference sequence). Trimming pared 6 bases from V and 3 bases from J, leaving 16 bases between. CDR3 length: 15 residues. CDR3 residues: CASRRGTQGTDTQYF. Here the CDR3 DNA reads TGTGCCAGTAGACGTGGGACTCAGGGGACAGATACGCAGTATTTT.

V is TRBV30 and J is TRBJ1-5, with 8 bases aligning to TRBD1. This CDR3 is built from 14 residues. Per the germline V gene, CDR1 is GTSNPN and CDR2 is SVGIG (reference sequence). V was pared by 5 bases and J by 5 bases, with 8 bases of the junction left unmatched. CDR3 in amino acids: CAWSIGTGDQPQHF. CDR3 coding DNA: TGTGCCTGGTCTATAGGGACAGGCGATCAGCCCCAGCATTTT. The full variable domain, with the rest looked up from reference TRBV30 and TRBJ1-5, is SQTIHQWPATLVQPVGSPLSLECTVEGTSNPNLYWYRQAAGRGLQLLFYSVGIGQISSEVPQNLSASRPQDRQFILSSKKLLLSDSGFYLCAWSIGTGDQPQHFGDGTRLSIL.

In DNA form, the CDR3 reads TGCGCCAGCAGCTTGAGAGGCGGGGGGGCGGAGACCCAGTACTTC. Its protein is CASSLRGGGAETQYF. The chain uses TRBV5-1 and TRBJ2-5; 9 nucleotides match TRBD2. CDR1 and CDR2 (germline): SGHRS, YFSETQ. This CDR3 contains 15 residues. V lost 1 base, J lost 5 bases, and 6 bases stayed unmatched.

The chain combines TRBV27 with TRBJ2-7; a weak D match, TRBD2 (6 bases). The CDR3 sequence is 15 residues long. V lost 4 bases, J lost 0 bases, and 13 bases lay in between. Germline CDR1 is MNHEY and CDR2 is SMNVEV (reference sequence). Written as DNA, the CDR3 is TGTGCCAGCAGTTATCGAGGGACTTCCTCCTACGAGCAGTACTTC. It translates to CASSYRGTSSYEQYF.

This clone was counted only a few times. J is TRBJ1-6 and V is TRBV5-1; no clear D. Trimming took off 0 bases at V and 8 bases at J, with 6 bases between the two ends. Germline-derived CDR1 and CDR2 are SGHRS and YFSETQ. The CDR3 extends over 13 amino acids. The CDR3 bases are TGCGCCAGCAGCTTGGAGGTCTATTCACCCCTCCACTTT. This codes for CASSLEVYSPLHF.

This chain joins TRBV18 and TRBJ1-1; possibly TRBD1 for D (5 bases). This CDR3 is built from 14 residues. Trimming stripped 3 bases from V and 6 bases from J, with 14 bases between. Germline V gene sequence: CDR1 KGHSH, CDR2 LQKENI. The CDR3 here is CASSPFRDIAEAFF. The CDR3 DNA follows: TGTGCCAGCTCACCCTTCAGGGATATAGCTGAAGCTTTCTTT. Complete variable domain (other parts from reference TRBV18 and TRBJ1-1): NAGVMQNPRHLVRRRGQEARLRCSPMKGHSHVYWYRQLPEEGLKFMVYLQKENIIDESGMPKERFSAEFPKEGPSILRIQQVVRGDSAAYFCASSPFRDIAEAFFGQGTRLTVV.

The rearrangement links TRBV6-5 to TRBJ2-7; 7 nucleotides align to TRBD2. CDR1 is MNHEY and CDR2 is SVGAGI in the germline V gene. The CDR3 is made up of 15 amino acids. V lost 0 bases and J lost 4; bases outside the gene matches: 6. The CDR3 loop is CASSYSTSRIYEQYF. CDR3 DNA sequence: TGTGCCAGCAGTTACTCGACTAGCAGAATTTACGAGCAGTACTTC.

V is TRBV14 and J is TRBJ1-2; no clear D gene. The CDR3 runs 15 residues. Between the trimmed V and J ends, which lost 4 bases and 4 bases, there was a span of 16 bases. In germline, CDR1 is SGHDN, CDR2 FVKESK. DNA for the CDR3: TGTGCCAGCAGCCTGGCTGGTGGAAATCGCTATGGCTACACCTTC. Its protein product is CASSLAGGNRYGYTF. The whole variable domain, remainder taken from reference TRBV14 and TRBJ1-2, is EAGVTQFPSHSVIEKGQTVTLRCDPISGHDNLYWYRRVMGKEIKFLLHFVKESKQDESGMPNNRFLAERTGGTYSTLKVQPAELEDSGVYFCASSLAGGNRYGYTFGSGTRLTVV.

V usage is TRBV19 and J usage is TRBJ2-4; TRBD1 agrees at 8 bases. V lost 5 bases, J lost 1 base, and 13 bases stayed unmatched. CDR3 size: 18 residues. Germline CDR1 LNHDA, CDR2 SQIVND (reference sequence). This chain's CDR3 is CASSLHLGQARAKNIQYF. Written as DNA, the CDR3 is TGTGCCAGTAGTCTCCACCTGGGACAGGCGAGGGCCAAAAACATTCAGTACTTC. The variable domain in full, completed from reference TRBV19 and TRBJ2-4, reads DGGITQSPKYLFRKEGQNVTLSCEQNLNHDAMYWYRQDPGQGLRLIYYSQIVNDFQKGDIAEGYSVSREKKESFPLTVTSAQKNPTAFYLCASSLHLGQARAKNIQYFGAGTRLSVL.

For the CDR3, the DNA is TGTGCCAGCAGCTCCGAGAGGGGTGACTATGGCTACACCTTC. As protein: CASSSERGDYGYTF. This chain joins TRBV9 and TRBJ1-2; TRBD1 might be the D (5 bases). V was pared by 4 bases and J by 3 bases, with 13 bases between. Germline V lookup: CDR1 SGDLS, CDR2 YYNGEE. CDR3 size: 14 residues.

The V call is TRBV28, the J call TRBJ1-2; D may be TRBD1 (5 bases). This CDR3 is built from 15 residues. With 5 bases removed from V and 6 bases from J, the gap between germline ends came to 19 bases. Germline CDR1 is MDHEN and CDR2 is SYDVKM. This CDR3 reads CASSTPFWGGDGYTF. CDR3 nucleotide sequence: TGTGCCAGCAGTACACCCTTTTGGGGGGGAGATGGCTACACCTTC.

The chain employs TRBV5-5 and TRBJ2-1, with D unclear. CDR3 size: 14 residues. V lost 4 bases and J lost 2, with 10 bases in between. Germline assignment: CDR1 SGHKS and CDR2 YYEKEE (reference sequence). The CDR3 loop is CASSLIFTYNEQFF. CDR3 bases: TGTGCCAGCAGCCTTATTTTCACCTACAATGAGCAGTTCTTC. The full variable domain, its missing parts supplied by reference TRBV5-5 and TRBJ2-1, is DAGVTQSPTHLIKTRGQQVTLRCSPISGHKSVSWYQQVLGQGPQFIFQYYEKEERGRGNFPDRFSARQFPNYSSELNVNALLLGDSALYLCASSLIFTYNEQFFGPGTRLTVL.

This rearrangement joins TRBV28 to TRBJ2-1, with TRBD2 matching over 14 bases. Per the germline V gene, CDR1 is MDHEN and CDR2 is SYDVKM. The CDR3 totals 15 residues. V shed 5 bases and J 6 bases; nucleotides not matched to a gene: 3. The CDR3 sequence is CASSDGTSGSNEQFF. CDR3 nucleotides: TGTGCCAGCAGTGACGGGACTAGCGGGAGCAATGAGCAGTTCTTC.

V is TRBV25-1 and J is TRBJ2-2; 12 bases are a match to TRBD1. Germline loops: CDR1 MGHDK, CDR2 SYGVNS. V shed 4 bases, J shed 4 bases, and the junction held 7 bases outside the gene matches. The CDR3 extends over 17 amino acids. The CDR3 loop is CASSGGSGQGATGELFF. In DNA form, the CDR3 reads TGTGCCAGCAGTGGTGGATCGGGACAGGGGGCCACCGGGGAGCTGTTTTTT.